This passage covers 14 T cell receptor beta chains from one sample sequenced in a study of T cell responses to AZD1222 COVID-19 vaccine. TCRdb's table, derived via immunoSEQ multiplex PCR, lists solely in-frame clones and lacks some. This table has about 99,000 clones, approximately 90% appearing once. This specimen was peripheral blood, taken on day 0 of AZD1222 vaccination. Receptor source: an adult in good health.

This chain connects TRBV27 to TRBJ1-3; D is perhaps TRBD1 (6 bases). Per germline, CDR1 MNHEY and CDR2 SMNVEV (reference sequence). The CDR3 runs 17 residues. Trimming left V 5 bases short and J 1 base short, with 18 bases between. CDR3 region: CASSARVQGPSGNTIYF. For the CDR3, the DNA is TGTGCCAGCAGTGCACGGGTACAGGGACCGTCTGGAAACACCATATATTTT.

The chain joins TRBV4-2 to TRBJ2-1, with 8 nucleotides matching TRBD2. V gave up 0 bases and J gave up 8 bases; unmatched junction bases: 9. The CDR3 loop spans 16 amino acids. Germline V CDR1 and CDR2: LGHNA, YNFKEQ. This chain's CDR3 is CASSQDPAGEDHEQFF. The DNA of the CDR3 is TGTGCCAGCAGCCAAGACCCAGCGGGAGAGGATCATGAGCAGTTCTTC.

The chain joins TRBV29-1 to TRBJ1-5; 7 nucleotides line up with TRBD1. CDR3 length: 14 amino acids. Germline loops: CDR1 SQVTM, CDR2 ANQGSEA. Trimming cost V 6 bases and J 0 bases; bases outside gene matches: 5. CDR3 sequence: CSVAGQNSNQPQHF. In DNA, the CDR3 is TGCAGCGTGGCGGGACAGAATAGCAATCAGCCCCAGCATTTT.

This chain connects TRBV6-4 to TRBJ1-2; 9 nucleotides line up with TRBD1. V was pared by 0 bases and J by 4 bases, with 9 bases of the junction left unmatched. CDR3 length: 17 amino acids. CDR1 is MRHNA, CDR2 SNTAGT, per germline. The CDR3 loop is CASSDSWDRAFTYGYTF. The CDR3 DNA reads as TGTGCCAGCAGTGACTCTTGGGACAGGGCTTTTACCTATGGCTACACCTTC.

This rearrangement joins TRBV7-2 to TRBJ2-1, with D maybe TRBD2 (5 bases). CDR3 size: 13 residues. Germline V gene lookup returns CDR1 SGHTA and CDR2 FQGNSA. V was trimmed by 6 bases and J by 12 bases, leaving 18 bases between them. DNA for the CDR3: TGTGCCAGCAGTTCGGATCCTGGACTCGCGCAGTTCTTC. This gives the protein CASSSDPGLAQFF.

This chain joins TRBV27 and TRBJ1-5, with 10 bases matching TRBD1. The germline V gene has CDR1 MNHEY and CDR2 SMNVEV (reference sequence). CDR3 length: 16 amino acids. Unmatched junction bases numbered 9, after V lost 4 bases and J lost 6 bases. The CDR3 sequence is CASSWVGGQGSQPQHF. In DNA form, the CDR3 reads TGTGCCAGCAGTTGGGTAGGGGGACAGGGGAGTCAGCCCCAGCATTTT.

The J gene is TRBJ1-5, the V gene TRBV27; tentatively, D is TRBD1 (6 bases). In germline, CDR1 is MNHEY, CDR2 SMNVEV (reference sequence). Trimming took 3 bases from V and 7 from J, leaving 13 bases between them. The CDR3 is 14 residues long. Here the CDR3 reads CASSLETGRQPQHF. The CDR3 nucleotides are TGTGCCAGCAGTTTGGAAACAGGGAGGCAGCCCCAGCATTTT.

The chain is built from TRBV2 and TRBJ1-4, with a weak D call TRBD1 (6 bases). Trimming shortened V by 5 bases and J by 4 bases, and 17 bases separated the two germline ends. The V gene's germline CDR1 is SNHLY and CDR2 FYNNEI. The CDR3 spans 16 residues. The CDR3 bases are TGTGCCAGCAGTAGATTGCCAGGGGCGAATAATGAAAAACTGTTTTTT. Its protein is CASSRLPGANNEKLFF.

The chain joins TRBV6-5 to TRBJ1-1, with D tentatively TRBD1 (5 bases). V lost 6 bases, J lost 6 bases, and 17 bases lay in between. Germline assignment: CDR1 MNHEY and CDR2 SVGAGI. The CDR3 is 14 residues long. The chain's CDR3 is CASRKTRTSPEAFF. For the CDR3, the DNA is TGTGCCAGCAGAAAAACCAGGACATCACCTGAAGCTTTCTTT.

This chain uses TRBV20-1 with TRBJ2-7; either TRBD1 or TRBD2 may fit D (5 bases each). Germline lookup yields CDR1 DFQATT and CDR2 SNEGSKA (reference sequence). This CDR3 is built from 11 residues. The V end was cut by 4 bases, the J end by 5 bases, with 9 bases between. The CDR3, as DNA: TGCAGTGCTACGGGGACCCACGAGCAGTACTTC. Protein product: CSATGTHEQYF.

The rearrangement joins TRBV7-2 to TRBJ1-1; D possibly corresponds to TRBD1 (6 bases). With 2 bases removed from V and 4 bases from J, the gap between germline ends came to 14 bases. The CDR3 has 15 residues. Germline CDR1 SGHTA, CDR2 FQGNSA. Here the CDR3 DNA reads TGTGCCAGCAGCTTATGGACAGCTAGGGGCACTGAAGCTTTCTTT. Protein product: CASSLWTARGTEAFF.

The V call is TRBV4-1, the J call TRBJ2-5; the D is unclear. Germline values: CDR1 MGHRA, CDR2 YSYEKL. V lost 0 bases and J 2 bases, leaving 10 bases between the germline ends. The CDR3 is 15 residues long. The CDR3 protein is CASSQDPGRQETQYF. Written as DNA, the CDR3 is TGCGCCAGCAGCCAAGATCCAGGCAGACAAGAGACCCAGTACTTC.

The chain employs TRBV5-4 and TRBJ2-1; D is perhaps TRBD1 (6 bases). Germline V gene lookup returns CDR1 SGHNT and CDR2 YYREEE (reference sequence). V was cut by 6 bases and J by 7 bases, with 17 bases left in between. This CDR3 comprises 14 residues. CDR3 loop: CASTHGTGWNEQFF. The CDR3 nucleotides read TGTGCCAGCACCCATGGTACAGGGTGGAATGAGCAGTTCTTC. The full variable domain, completed using reference TRBV5-4 and TRBJ2-1, is ETGVTQSPTHLIKTRGQQVTLRCSSQSGHNTVSWYQQALGQGPQFIFQYYREEENGRGNFPPRFSGLQFPNYSSELNVNALELDDSALYLCASTHGTGWNEQFFGPGTRLTVL.

The chain combines TRBV10-3 with TRBJ2-7; D is ambiguous. V was pared by 3 bases and J by 0 bases, with 6 bases between. The CDR3 extends over 13 amino acids. Germline CDR1 and CDR2: ENHRY and SYGVKD. The CDR3: CAISDPVSYEQYF. CDR3 sequence (DNA): TGTGCCATCAGTGACCCGGTCTCCTACGAGCAGTACTTC.